This T cell receptor beta chain originates from a study of T-cell memory formation after mild COVID-19. TCRdb called the 5' RACE reads again in MiXCR, with one record for every CDR3 protein. The sample yields approximately 260,000 distinct CDR3 sequences, 15% to 20% seen once. The CDR3 covers 12 residues. Germline lookup yields CDR1 SGHKS and CDR2 YYEKEE (reference sequence). V was pared by 3 bases and J by 5 bases, with 7 bases between. The rearrangement uses TRBV5-5 and TRBJ2-3; D not resolved. The material sequenced was PBMCs or a T cell subset sorted from them (not recorded which). The receptor's source is a man aged 18 to 35 who had mild COVID-19 (a few samples of this study predate the infection). Cell type and time point are not known. CDR3 DNA sequence: TGTGCCAGCAGCTCTCTCGAAGATACGCAGTATTTT. It yields the protein CASSSLEDTQYF.